Below, one TCR beta chain is given with its context. The target antigen is unknown. These data are taken from a study of cytomegalovirus exposure and HLA in healthy donors. General study findings and limits: Most of the TCR beta V segments (in an earlier analysis) were productive either about 90% or about 30% of the time.

Amplification used 60 Vbeta primers and 13 Jbeta primers. Generated by immunoSEQ multiplex PCR, the TCRdb table keeps only in-frame clones and is missing some. Of 85,000 to 100,000 clones in the sample, around 64% are singletons; the top ten hold roughly 2.5%. Germline CDR1 is LGHNA and CDR2 is YSLEER. The V end was cut by 1 base, the J end by 8 bases, with 14 bases between. The CDR3 has 14 amino acids. The rearrangement joins TRBV4-3 to TRBJ1-2; D perhaps matches TRBD1 (6 bases). The source material was PBMCs. The clonotype comes from a human donor in good health. DNA for the CDR3: TGCGCCAGCAGCCAAGTCGTCAGGGGCGCAGGCTACACCTTC. This translates into CASSQVVRGAGYTF.